The 11 T cell receptor beta chains reported below all come from one sample, sequenced in a study of blood T cells in healthy people across ages. With a J-beta primer mix and a sample-barcoded 5' primer, a second PCR ran 7 to 11 cycles. One entry per CDR3 protein, called by TCRdb with MiXCR from the 5' RACE reads. The table has hundreds of thousands of distinct CDR3 sequences, about 30% seen once; the top ten hold 15% to 20%. The sequenced sample consisted of blood. Source of these receptors: an elderly woman in good health.

This clonotype was counted ten times or more. The rearrangement links TRBV5-1 to TRBJ2-3; 10 bases line up with TRBD1. The CDR3 is 17 residues long. The J segment lost 1 base and the V segment lost 4 bases, leaving 9 bases of the junction unmatched. Germline CDR1 reads SGHRS; CDR2 reads YFSETQ. The chain's CDR3 is CASSPELTGGRTDTQYF. The CDR3, as DNA: TGCGCCAGCAGCCCTGAACTGACAGGGGGCCGCACAGATACGCAGTATTTT.

This clonotype was detected only once. The J gene is TRBJ1-5, the V gene TRBV7-2; tentatively, D is TRBD1 (6 bases). V lost 6 bases and J 7 bases, leaving 19 bases between the germline ends. The CDR3 is made up of 15 amino acids. CDR1 SGHTA and CDR2 FQGNSA come from the germline V gene. CDR3 nucleotides: TGTGCCAGCAGTTCTTCCAGGGGTGGCATCCAGCCCCAGCATTTT. As protein: CASSSSRGGIQPQHF.

This clonotype was counted at least ten times. The gene calls are TRBV6-6 and TRBJ2-5; 7 nucleotides line up with TRBD1. This CDR3 has 13 amino acids. Per the germline V gene, CDR1 is MNHNY and CDR2 is SVGAGI (reference sequence). Unmatched junction bases numbered 4, after V lost 5 bases and J lost 4 bases. The CDR3 nucleotides read TGTGCCAGCAGTGGAACAGGGGCAGAGACCCAGTACTTC. Its protein is CASSGTGAETQYF.

In this sample, this clonotype turned up a few times. This may be a read error: a much more frequent sequence differs by one nucleotide. The V call is TRBV20-1, the J call TRBJ2-1; the match to TRBD2 covers 7 bases. TRBJ2-7 matches the DNA end more closely, so the J call is doubtful. The CDR3 length is 15 residues. Germline-derived CDR1 and CDR2 are DFQATT and SNEGSKA (reference sequence). In nucleotides, the CDR3 is TGCAGTGCTGGGAGGCAGCGGGGTCTCTACAATGAGCAGTACTTC. Protein product: CSAGRQRGLYNEQYF.

There are many counts of this clonotype. J is TRBJ2-5 and V is TRBV12-3 or TRBV12-4, with D hard to call. V was trimmed by 4 bases and J by 2 bases, leaving 17 bases between them. CDR3 length: 16 residues. The CDR3 nucleotides are TGTGCCAGCAGTTCTCTATGGACGGACCCTCAAGAGACCCAGTACTTC. This encodes CASSSLWTDPQETQYF.

The sample holds many counts of this clonotype. The chain links TRBV20-1 to TRBJ2-5; the D is unclear. With 5 bases removed from V and 1 base from J, the gap between germline ends came to 8 bases. Germline V gene data show CDR1 as DFQATT and CDR2 as SNEGSKA (reference sequence). The CDR3 sequence is 12 residues long. Written as DNA, the CDR3 is TGCAGTGCTCAACCCGTCCAAGAGACCCAGTACTTC. Translation gives CSAQPVQETQYF.

The table lists this clonotype with many counts. CDR3 protein: CASSYSTGRWETQYF. For the CDR3, the DNA is TGTGCCAGCAGTTACTCGACAGGGCGGTGGGAGACCCAGTACTTC. The rearrangement uses TRBV6-5 and TRBJ2-5; TRBD1 agrees at 7 bases. The V gene end was trimmed by 0 bases and the J gene end by 5 bases; junction bases not matched to a gene: 6. The CDR3 has 15 amino acids. Germline V CDR1 and CDR2: MNHEY, SVGAGI.

This clonotype was detected many times. The V call is TRBV12-3 or TRBV12-4, the J call TRBJ2-3, with 11 bases that match TRBD2. The J segment lost 2 bases and the V segment lost 5 bases, leaving 15 bases of the junction unmatched. This CDR3 has 19 residues. The CDR3 loop reads CASSTRLPLAGVLTDTQYF. The CDR3 DNA reads as TGTGCCAGCAGTACGCGACTCCCACTAGCGGGGGTTCTCACAGATACGCAGTATTTT.

This clonotype was seen many times. The J gene is TRBJ2-6, the V gene TRBV6-6; tentatively, D is TRBD1 (5 bases). The CDR3 is made up of 16 amino acids. V lost 1 base, J lost 2 bases, and 9 bases lay in between. The V gene's germline CDR1 is MNHNY and CDR2 SVGAGI (reference sequence). The CDR3: CASSYFAGTGANVLTF. Here the CDR3 DNA reads TGTGCCAGCAGTTACTTCGCAGGGACTGGGGCCAACGTCCTGACTTTC.

Points on this clonotype: With a much larger clone just one base away, this may be a read error. The V and J genes are TRBV7-2 and TRBJ2-3; D unresolved. The length of the CDR3 is 15 residues. CDR1 and CDR2 (germline): SGHTA, FQGNSA. As DNA, the CDR3 is TGTGCCAGCAGCGTAGCTGTGACAACCTTTGATACGCAGTATTTT. Its translation is CASSVAVTTFDTQYF.

Worth noting for this clonotype: A much more abundant neighbour one base away suggests this may be a read error. The chain links TRBV7-9 to TRBJ2-5, with 11 bases identical to TRBD2. J lost 11 bases, V lost 5 bases, and 16 bases had no gene match. The CDR3 has 16 residues. Per germline, CDR1 SEHNR and CDR2 FQNEAQ (reference sequence). CDR3 amino acids: CASSREVLAGGNEQYF. The CDR3 DNA sequence: TGTGCCAGCAGCAGAGAGGTCCTAGCGGGGGGCAATGAGCAGTACTTC.